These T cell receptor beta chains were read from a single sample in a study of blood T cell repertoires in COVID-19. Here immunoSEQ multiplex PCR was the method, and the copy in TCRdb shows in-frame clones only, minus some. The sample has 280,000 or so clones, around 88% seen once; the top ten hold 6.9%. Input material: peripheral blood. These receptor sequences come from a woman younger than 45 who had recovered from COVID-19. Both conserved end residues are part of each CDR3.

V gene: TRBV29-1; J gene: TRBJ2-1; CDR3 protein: CSVGEISNEQFF
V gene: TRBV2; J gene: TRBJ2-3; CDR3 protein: CASRKIQGAGDTQYF
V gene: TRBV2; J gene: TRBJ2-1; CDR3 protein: CASSLDSLDGNEQFF
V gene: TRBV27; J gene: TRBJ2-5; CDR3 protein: CASSLAGGLETQYF
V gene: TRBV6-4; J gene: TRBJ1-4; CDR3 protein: CASSDARGRLFF
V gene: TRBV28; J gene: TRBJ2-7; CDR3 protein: CASSRGQGPSYEQYF
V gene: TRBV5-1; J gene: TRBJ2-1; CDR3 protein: CASSLGQLAGNNEQFF
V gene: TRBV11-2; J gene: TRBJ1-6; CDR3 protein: CASSLRVGGSSYNSPLHF
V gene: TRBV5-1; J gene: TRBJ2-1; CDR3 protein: CASSYTASVDNEQFF
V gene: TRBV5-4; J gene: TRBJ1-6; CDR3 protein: CASSLEGHFNSPLHF
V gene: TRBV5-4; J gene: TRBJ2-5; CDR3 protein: CASSLAGGLQETQYF
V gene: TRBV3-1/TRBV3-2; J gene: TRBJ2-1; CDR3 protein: CASSQGWRLPDHEQFF
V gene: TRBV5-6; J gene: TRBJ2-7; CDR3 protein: CASSSRTGTYEQYF
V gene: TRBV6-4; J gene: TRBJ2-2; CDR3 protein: CASSAGENTGELFF
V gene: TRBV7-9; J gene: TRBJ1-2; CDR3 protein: CASSHHRTDYGYTF
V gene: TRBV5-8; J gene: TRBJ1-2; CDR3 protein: CASSLEGQGNYGYTF
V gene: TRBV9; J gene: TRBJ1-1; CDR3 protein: CASSTGGDTEAFF
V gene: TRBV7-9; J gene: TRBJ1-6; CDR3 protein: CASSPRDINNSPLHF
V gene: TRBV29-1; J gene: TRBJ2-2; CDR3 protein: CSVAGTTNTGELFF
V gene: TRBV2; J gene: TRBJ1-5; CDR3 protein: CASSPGQGLSNQPQHF
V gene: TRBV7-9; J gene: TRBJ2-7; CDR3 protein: CASSPGTVYEQYF
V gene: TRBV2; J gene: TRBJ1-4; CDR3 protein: CASNRQVNEKLFF
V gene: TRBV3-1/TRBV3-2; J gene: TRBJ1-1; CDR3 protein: CASSRNYDSTTEAFF
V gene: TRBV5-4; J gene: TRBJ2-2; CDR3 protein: CASSLDRNTGELFF
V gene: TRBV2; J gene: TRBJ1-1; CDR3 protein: CASRQEGIGEAFF
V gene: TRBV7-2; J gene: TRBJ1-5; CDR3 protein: CASSSTGSNQPQHF
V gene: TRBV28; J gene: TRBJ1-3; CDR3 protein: CASSSDRASGNTIYF
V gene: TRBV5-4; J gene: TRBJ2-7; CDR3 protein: CASSLQSVGVDEQYF
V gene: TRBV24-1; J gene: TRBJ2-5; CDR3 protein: CATSDWVGVQETQYF
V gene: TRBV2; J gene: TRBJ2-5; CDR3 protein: CASTRTSGGAGTQYF